Listed here are 32 T cell receptor beta chains from one sample, sequenced in a study of blood T cell repertoires in COVID-19. Sequencing was performed with immunoSEQ multiplex PCR; in TCRdb, only in-frame clones are kept and a portion is missing. The sample consists of fewer than 350,000 clones, around 84% of them appearing once. The sequenced sample was PBMCs or T cells enriched from blood (not recorded which). The receptor set was obtained from a woman in her twenties or thirties who had been exposed to COVID-19.

V and J are TRBV2 and TRBJ1-4; D unclear. Trimming removed 4 bases at V and 8 bases at J, with 11 bases between. The CDR3 spans 13 residues. Germline lookup yields CDR1 SNHLY and CDR2 FYNNEI. CDR3 residues: CASSGIDKEKLFF. The CDR3 DNA is TGTGCCAGCAGTGGTATCGACAAAGAAAAACTGTTTTTT. The full variable domain, rest sourced from reference TRBV2 and TRBJ1-4, is EPEVTQTPSHQVTQMGQEVILRCVPISNHLYFYWYRQILGQKVEFLVSFYNNEISEKSEIFDDQFSVERPDGSNFTLKIRSTKLEDSAMYFCASSGIDKEKLFFGSGTQLSVL.

The chain uses TRBV7-3 and TRBJ1-6; D is possibly TRBD1 (6 bases). CDR1 is SGHTA and CDR2 is FQGTGA in the germline V gene. This CDR3 region has 15 residues. The V end was cut by 4 bases, the J end by 7 bases, with 14 bases between. Written as DNA, the CDR3 is TGTGCCAGCAGCTCCGAAACAGGGTACAATTCACCCCTCCACTTT. As protein: CASSSETGYNSPLHF.

DNA for the CDR3: TGTGCCAGCAGCCAAGATTCAGGGACTGAAGCTTTCTTT. Amino acid sequence: CASSQDSGTEAFF. V is TRBV4-2 and J is TRBJ1-1; D is possibly TRBD1 (5 bases). In germline, CDR1 is LGHNA, CDR2 YNFKEQ. CDR3 size: 13 residues. Trimming stripped 0 bases from V and 5 bases from J, with 7 bases between.

The chain combines TRBV7-2 with TRBJ1-2; 9 bases are shared with TRBD1. V gave up 5 bases and J gave up 0 bases; unmatched junction bases: 13. Germline V CDR1 and CDR2: SGHTA, FQGNSA. CDR3 length: 18 residues. For the CDR3, the DNA is TGTGCCAGCAGCCCCGGGACAGGGCCGTACTTAGCTAACTATGGCTACACCTTC. Translated: CASSPGTGPYLANYGYTF.

Only one count was recorded for this clone. V gene TRBV19 combines with J gene TRBJ1-2; D possibly corresponds to TRBD1 (6 bases). This CDR3 contains 13 residues. Germline V CDR1 and CDR2: LNHDA, SQIVND (reference sequence). V gave up 3 bases and J gave up 8 bases, with 13 bases separating them. The CDR3, as DNA: TGTGCCAGTAGTATCAGCAGGGGAGACGGCTACACCTTC. Translating it yields CASSISRGDGYTF.

The genes are TRBV4-1 and TRBJ1-4; TRBD1 aligns across 8 bases. The CDR3 spans 17 residues. Per the germline V gene, CDR1 is MGHRA and CDR2 is YSYEKL. With 2 bases clipped from V and 6 bases from J, the junction kept 11 bases outside the gene matches. The CDR3 region has the DNA TGCGCCAGCAGCCAAAAAACAGGGGGAGGGAGGGATGAAAAACTGTTTTTT. Its translation is CASSQKTGGGRDEKLFF.

CDR3 DNA: TGTGCCAGCAGCCAAGACAAGTATAGCAATCAGCCCCAGCATTTT. Translation: CASSQDKYSNQPQHF. V usage is TRBV28 and J usage is TRBJ1-5; the D is unclear. The CDR3 is 15 amino acids. CDR1 MDHEN and CDR2 SYDVKM come from the germline V gene. V lost 6 bases to trimming and J lost 0 bases, with 12 bases between them.

This chain joins TRBV30 and TRBJ2-1, with TRBD2 matching 12 bases. After removal of 5 bases from V and 0 bases from J, the junction contained 5 bases not matched to a gene. The CDR3 has 16 residues. Germline CDR1 is GTSNPN and CDR2 is SVGIG (reference sequence). The CDR3 region is CAWGLAGISSYNEQFF. CDR3 DNA: TGTGCCTGGGGACTAGCGGGGATAAGCTCCTACAATGAGCAGTTCTTC.

The chain couples TRBV5-6 to TRBJ2-1; D is unclear. Germline values: CDR1 SGHDT, CDR2 YYEEEE. Trimming left V 3 bases short and J 4 bases short, with 5 bases between. This CDR3 is 12 amino acids long. Here the CDR3 reads CASSSLYNEQFF. The CDR3 DNA reads as TGTGCCAGCAGCTCCCTTTACAATGAGCAGTTCTTC.

The rearrangement uses TRBV3-1 (or the pseudogene TRBV3-2) and TRBJ2-7, with D possibly TRBD2 on 5 matching bases. V lost 5 bases and J 1 base, leaving 12 bases between the germline ends. The CDR3 contains 14 residues. CDR1 is LGHDT, CDR2 YNNKEL, per germline (reference sequence). CDR3: CASSSRERSYEQYF. The CDR3 coding sequence is TGTGCCAGCAGCTCTAGGGAGAGGTCCTACGAGCAGTACTTC.

The chain links TRBV2 to TRBJ2-5; D is possibly TRBD2 (5 bases). The V end lost 8 bases, the J end lost 1 base, and 11 bases lay between the germline ends. In germline, CDR1 is SNHLY, CDR2 FYNNEI. The CDR3 spans 13 residues. CDR3 amino acids: CASERGPQETQYF. The CDR3 DNA sequence: TGTGCCAGCGAGCGCGGGCCCCAAGAGACCCAGTACTTC.

Points on this clone: The same CDR3 also results from other DNA sequences found in this sample. The V call is TRBV5-1, the J call TRBJ2-1, with D possibly matching TRBD2 (5 bases). The CDR3 consists of 13 residues. V shed 0 bases and J shed 6 bases, with 7 bases lying between them. Germline V gives CDR1 SGHRS, CDR2 YFSETQ. CDR3 sequence reads: CASSLAGGNEQFF. CDR3 DNA sequence: TGCGCCAGCAGCTTGGCCGGAGGCAATGAGCAGTTCTTC.

The V call is TRBV7-9, the J call TRBJ2-2; D remains ambiguous. CDR3 length: 14 amino acids. Germline-derived CDR1 and CDR2 are SEHNR and FQNEAQ (reference sequence). The V end lost 5 bases, the J end lost 5 bases, and 12 bases lay between the germline ends. CDR3: CASSPFPSTGELFF. The CDR3 DNA sequence: TGTGCCAGCAGCCCGTTCCCCTCTACCGGGGAGCTGTTTTTT. The full variable domain, in which reference TRBV7-9 and TRBJ2-2 provide the parts outside the CDR3, is DTGVSQNPRHKITKRGQNVTFRCDPISEHNRLYWYRQTLGQGPEFLTYFQNEAQLEKSRLLSDRFSAERPKGSFSTLEIQRTEQGDSAMYLCASSPFPSTGELFFGEGSRLTVL.

The CDR3 DNA reads TGTGCCAGCAGTTGGGGGACAGGGTCCTACGAGCAGTACTTC. Its translation is CASSWGTGSYEQYF. The chain combines TRBV27 with TRBJ2-7; 9 bases are shared with TRBD1. The CDR3 sequence is 14 residues long. Germline V gives CDR1 MNHEY, CDR2 SMNVEV (reference sequence). The trim removed 4 bases at V and 1 base at J, leaving 2 bases unmatched.

J is TRBJ2-7 and V is TRBV11-2; the D is unclear. The CDR3 covers 17 residues. Looked up from germline, CDR1 is SGHAT and CDR2 is FQNNGV. Trimming stripped 1 base from V and 0 bases from J, with 16 bases between. The CDR3 spells CASSLVGRGGLSYEQYF. CDR3 DNA sequence: TGTGCCAGCAGCTTAGTGGGTCGCGGCGGCCTCTCCTACGAGCAGTACTTC.

This chain joins TRBV28 and TRBJ1-1; unclear D gene. The CDR3 extends over 16 amino acids. V was pared by 4 bases and J by 0 bases, with 15 bases between. In germline, CDR1 is MDHEN, CDR2 SYDVKM. CDR3 in DNA: TGTGCCAGCAGTTCTTTCCGGGGTGTTATGAACACTGAAGCTTTCTTT. Translation gives CASSSFRGVMNTEAFF.

The chain combines TRBV6-6 with TRBJ2-1, with TRBD1 matching over 8 bases. The V segment lost 5 bases and the J segment 12 bases; nucleotides outside the gene matches: 21. The germline CDR1 and CDR2 sequences are MNHNY and SVGAGI (reference sequence). The CDR3 loop spans 17 amino acids. CDR3: CASSPLSTGVNQRPQFF. CDR3 nucleotide sequence: TGTGCCAGCAGTCCTTTATCGACAGGGGTTAATCAAAGGCCGCAGTTCTTC.

This chain uses TRBV24-1 with TRBJ1-2; D might be TRBD1 (5 bases). Germline-derived CDR1 and CDR2 are KGHDR and SFDVKD. V lost 3 bases, J lost 4 bases, and 14 bases lay in between. CDR3 length: 15 amino acids. CDR3 sequence: CATSDGAGILYGYTF. The CDR3 DNA reads TGTGCCACCAGTGATGGGGCAGGGATACTCTATGGCTACACCTTC.

This rearrangement joins TRBV2 to TRBJ1-3, with 7 bases lining up with TRBD1. J gave up 5 bases and V 8 bases, and 15 bases lay outside the gene matches. Germline V gives CDR1 SNHLY, CDR2 FYNNEI. This CDR3 spans 16 amino acids. CDR3 nucleotide sequence: TGTGCCAGCTCTGACCCTATTCCGGGACAGAGAAACACCATATATTTT. It encodes CASSDPIPGQRNTIYF.

CDR3 nucleotide sequence: TGCAGCCCCGGGGGGGGGCCACCTTACAATGAGCAGTTCTTC. Translation gives CSPGGGPPYNEQFF. The chain joins TRBV29-1 to TRBJ2-1, with 8 bases that match TRBD2. After removal of 8 bases from V and 4 bases from J, the junction contained 10 bases not matched to a gene. Germline CDR1 is SQVTM and CDR2 is ANQGSEA. This CDR3 spans 14 amino acids.

The chain employs TRBV18 and TRBJ2-1; TRBD2 might be the D (5 bases). The V gene lost 6 bases and the J gene lost 7 bases, with 22 bases spanning the gap. Germline V gene lookup returns CDR1 KGHSH and CDR2 LQKENI. CDR3 length equals 16 residues. The CDR3 protein is CASSPMGANLGNEQFF. CDR3 coding DNA: TGTGCCAGCTCGCCTATGGGAGCAAACTTGGGGAATGAGCAGTTCTTC.

The gene calls are TRBV19 and TRBJ1-3, with no clear D. The V end was cut by 3 bases, the J end by 4 bases, with 13 bases between. Germline-derived CDR1 and CDR2 are LNHDA and SQIVND (reference sequence). There are 15 residues in the CDR3. CDR3 region: CASSIREPAGNTIYF. CDR3 DNA: TGTGCCAGTAGTATTAGGGAGCCAGCCGGAAACACCATATATTTT.

Concerning this clone: Other nucleotide sequences in the sample specify the same CDR3. The chain uses TRBV30 and TRBJ1-3; 7 bases agree with TRBD1. The V and J ends lost 3 bases and 0 bases, in that order; junction bases with no gene match: 2. The V gene's germline CDR1 is GTSNPN and CDR2 SVGIG (reference sequence). This CDR3 spans 14 amino acids. The CDR3 reads CAWRAGGSGNTIYF. CDR3 DNA: TGTGCCTGGAGAGCAGGGGGCTCTGGAAACACCATATATTTT.

V usage is TRBV25-1 and J usage is TRBJ1-2, with D hard to call. CDR1 is MGHDK, CDR2 SYGVNS, per germline. Trimming cost V 6 bases and J 8 bases, with 16 bases left between them. The CDR3 has 13 amino acids. CDR3: CASSLRGGRGYTF. The DNA of the CDR3 is TGTGCCAGCAGCCTCAGAGGAGGGCGAGGCTACACCTTC.

This clone was seen just once. The DNA for the CDR3 is TGTGCCAGCAGCTTATCTAGAGATACGCAGTATTTT. This codes for CASSLSRDTQYF. The chain couples TRBV7-2 to TRBJ2-3, with no clear D. Trimming removed 2 bases at V and 5 bases at J, with 5 bases between. The germline gives CDR1 SGHTA, CDR2 FQGNSA. CDR3 size: 12 residues.

The rearrangement links TRBV9 to TRBJ2-1; TRBD2 matches at 12 bases. Germline CDR1 is SGDLS and CDR2 is YYNGEE. The CDR3 covers 18 residues. Trimming at V came to 4 bases and at J to 4 bases, leaving 12 bases not matched to a gene. This CDR3 is CASSSLASGLAGYNEQFF. In DNA, the CDR3 is TGTGCCAGCAGCTCCCTTGCCTCAGGACTAGCGGGGTACAATGAGCAGTTCTTC.

The J gene is TRBJ2-6, the V gene TRBV6-5; possibly TRBD1 for D (5 bases). V lost 6 bases, J lost 1 base, and 7 bases lay in between. CDR3 length: 14 amino acids. Germline CDR1 reads MNHEY; CDR2 reads SVGAGI. CDR3 sequence reads: CASSPGSGANVLTF. As DNA, the CDR3 is TGTGCCAGCAGCCCAGGGTCTGGGGCCAACGTCCTGACTTTC.

The genes are TRBV10-3 and TRBJ1-1; perhaps TRBD1 as D (6 bases). CDR3 size: 15 residues. The germline CDR1 and CDR2 sequences are ENHRY and SYGVKD. Between the trimmed V and J ends, which lost 3 bases and 0 bases, there was a span of 11 bases. CDR3 region: CAISDTGIMNTEAFF. Here the CDR3 DNA reads TGTGCCATCAGTGATACAGGGATCATGAACACTGAAGCTTTCTTT.

This chain uses TRBV9 with TRBJ2-3; 11 nucleotides match TRBD2. The CDR3 sequence is 14 residues long. Germline loops: CDR1 SGDLS, CDR2 YYNGEE. The ends lost 3 bases at V and 5 bases at J; junction bases unmatched: 2. CDR3 amino acids: CASSAGLAVDTQYF. The CDR3 DNA reads as TGTGCCAGCAGCGCGGGACTAGCGGTAGATACGCAGTATTTT.

This clone was recorded once. This chain connects TRBV6-6 to TRBJ1-2; D gene uncertain. With 0 bases removed from V and 8 bases from J, the gap between germline ends came to 16 bases. This CDR3 has 15 residues. Germline V CDR1 and CDR2: MNHNY, SVGAGI (reference sequence). The CDR3 is CASSYSGLTGIGYTF. Here the CDR3 DNA reads TGTGCCAGCAGTTACTCCGGCTTAACGGGGATAGGCTACACCTTC.

The chain employs TRBV18 and TRBJ1-5, with D maybe TRBD1 (5 bases). This CDR3 spans 15 amino acids. V was trimmed by 5 bases and J by 5 bases, leaving 16 bases between them. The germline gives CDR1 KGHSH, CDR2 LQKENI. For the CDR3, the DNA is TGTGCCAGCTCAGACCAAGGCAGGGAAGATCAGCCCCAGCATTTT. Protein sequence: CASSDQGREDQPQHF.

The genes are TRBV5-8 and TRBJ1-5; D gene unclear. Germline V gene sequence: CDR1 SGHTS, CDR2 YDEGEE. The CDR3 consists of 12 residues. V lost 5 bases and J lost 6, with 9 bases in between. The CDR3 here is CASRPGSQPQHF. The CDR3 coding sequence is TGTGCCAGCAGGCCGGGAAGTCAGCCCCAGCATTTT.